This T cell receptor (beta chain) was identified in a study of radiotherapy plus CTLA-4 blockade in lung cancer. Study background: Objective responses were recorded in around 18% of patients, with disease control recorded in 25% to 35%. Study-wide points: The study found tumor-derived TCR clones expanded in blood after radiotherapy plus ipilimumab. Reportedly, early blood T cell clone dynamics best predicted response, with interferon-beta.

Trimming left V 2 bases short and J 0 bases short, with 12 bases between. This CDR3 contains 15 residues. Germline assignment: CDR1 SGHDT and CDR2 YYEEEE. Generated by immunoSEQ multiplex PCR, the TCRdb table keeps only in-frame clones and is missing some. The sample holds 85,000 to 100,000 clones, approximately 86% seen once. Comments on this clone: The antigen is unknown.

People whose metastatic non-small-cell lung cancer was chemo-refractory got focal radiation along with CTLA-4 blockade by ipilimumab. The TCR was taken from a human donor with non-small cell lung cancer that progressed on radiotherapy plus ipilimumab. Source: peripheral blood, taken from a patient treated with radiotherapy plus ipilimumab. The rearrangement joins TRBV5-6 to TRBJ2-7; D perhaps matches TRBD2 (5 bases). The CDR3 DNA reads TGTGCCAGCAGCTTCCTAGCCCAGAGCTCCTACGAGCAGTACTTC. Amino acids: CASSFLAQSSYEQYF.